A selection of T cell receptor beta chains follows, all from one sample in a study of OX40 agonist ivuxolimab in advanced cancers. Assay used: immunoSEQ multiplex PCR; TCRdb lists only in-frame clones, some missing. The data contain about 58,000 clones, about 86% of them singletons. This sample comprised CD4+ or CD8+ T cells sorted from blood, obtained in a trial of the OX40 agonist ivuxolimab. The origin of the receptors is an adult with an advanced solid tumor such as melanoma, head and neck, liver or kidney cancer. Each CDR3 is given with its conserved first and last residue. A D gene is named only where the DNA matches it firmly. The listing skips clone size in some rows; elsewhere it reads once, few, many or a size class.

v_call,d_call,clone_size,j_call,cdr3_nt,cdr3_aa
TRBV19,TRBD1,NA,TRBJ2-5,TGTGCCAGTAGGCTGGGGACAGGGGGTCCCCACCAGGAGACCCAGTACTTC,CASRLGTGGPHQETQYF
TRBV6-1,NA,NA,TRBJ1-1,TGTGCCAGCAGTGTGCAGTACACTGAAGCTTTCTTT,CASSVQYTEAFF
TRBV18,NA,NA,TRBJ1-1,TGTGCCAGCTCACCACTCAAAGCGAACACTGAAGCTTTCTTT,CASSPLKANTEAFF
TRBV19,TRBD1,NA,TRBJ2-7,TGTGCCAGTAGTATGAGACAGGGGTTTCTTTCCTACGAGCAGTACTTC,CASSMRQGFLSYEQYF
TRBV7-7,TRBD2,NA,TRBJ2-3,TGTGCTAGCAGCTTAGCGGGGGGCACAGATACGCAGTATTTT,CASSLAGGTDTQYF
TRBV6-5,TRBD2,NA,TRBJ2-5,TGTGCCAGCAGTTACCGTCCTAGCGGAACACGGGGGACCCAGTACTTC,CASSYRPSGTRGTQYF
TRBV5-5,NA,NA,TRBJ1-1,TGTGCCAGCAGCTTGAGAACCAATGGGGATGAAGCTTTCTTT,CASSLRTNGDEAFF
TRBV7-9,NA,few,TRBJ2-7,TGTGCCAGCAGCCCCCCTCCCCCGGGGAGAAGAGCCTACGAGCAGTACTTC,CASSPPPPGRRAYEQYF
TRBV5-6,TRBD1,NA,TRBJ1-5,TGTGCCAGCAGCCAAGGACAGGGCGGTCAGCCCCAGCATTTT,CASSQGQGGQPQHF
TRBV10-3,NA,NA,TRBJ1-2,TGTGCCATCAGTGACACCGACAGAGGACCCTATGGCTACACCTTC,CAISDTDRGPYGYTF
TRBV18,NA,NA,TRBJ2-1,TGTGCCAGCTCACCCAGCACGGCTGGGAATGAGCAGTTCTTC,CASSPSTAGNEQFF
TRBV7-3,NA,once,TRBJ2-3,TGTGCCAGCAGCTTACCCGGCACAGATACGCAGTATTTT,CASSLPGTDTQYF
TRBV5-1,NA,NA,TRBJ2-3,TGCGCCAGCAGCCAGGACAGCCCCAGAGTAGATACGCAGTATTTT,CASSQDSPRVDTQYF
TRBV27,NA,NA,TRBJ2-6,TGTGCCAGCAGTCCTAGGGGACAACCAAACTCTGGGGCCAACGTCCTGACTTTC,CASSPRGQPNSGANVLTF
TRBV19,NA,once,TRBJ1-2,TGTGCCAGTAATTTCCAGGGTACTAGGGGTGGCTACACCTTC,CASNFQGTRGGYTF
TRBV5-4,NA,NA,TRBJ1-2,TGTGCCAGCAGCCCAACTGCAGGGAACGCCTATGGCTACACCTTC,CASSPTAGNAYGYTF
TRBV14,NA,NA,TRBJ1-6,TGTGCCAGCAGCCAAGGGTTACCAAATTCACCCCTCCACTTT,CASSQGLPNSPLHF
TRBV2,NA,NA,TRBJ2-3,TGTGCCAGCAACCGGATATATACAGATACGCAGTATTTT,CASNRIYTDTQYF
TRBV18,NA,NA,TRBJ1-3,TGTGCCAGCTCACCCCCTCTGGGGGGGCTAGGAAACACCATATATTTT,CASSPPLGGLGNTIYF
TRBV2,NA,NA,TRBJ1-5,TGTGCCAGCTCAGGAAGCAATCAGCCCCAGCATTTT,CASSGSNQPQHF
TRBV27,NA,NA,TRBJ2-7,TGTGCCAGCTGTCAAGTGCAGGGTCTGGGGGAGCAGTACTTC,CASCQVQGLGEQYF
TRBV6-5,TRBD2,NA,TRBJ2-5,TGTGCCAGCAGTTACTCGTTAGCGGGGGGACAAGAGACCCAGTACTTC,CASSYSLAGGQETQYF
TRBV18,NA,NA,TRBJ2-7,TGTGCCAGCTCACCACGGCAGCCCTACGAGCAGTACTTC,CASSPRQPYEQYF
TRBV7-8,TRBD1,once,TRBJ2-4,TGTGCCAGCAGCTTACAGGGGGAGAAAAACATTCAGTACTTC,CASSLQGEKNIQYF
TRBV6-1,NA,once,TRBJ2-5,TGTGCCAGCAGTGAGGCCCCTTTGGTTTTGGGAGAGACCCAGTACTTC,CASSEAPLVLGETQYF
TRBV7-9,TRBD1,NA,TRBJ2-1,TGTGCCAGCAGCTCCCGGGACAGGGGAAGAGAAAATGAGCAGTTCTTC,CASSSRDRGRENEQFF
TRBV27,NA,NA,TRBJ2-5,TGTGCCAGCAGTTGGAGGGACCGGGAGACCCAGTACTTC,CASSWRDRETQYF
TRBV10-1,TRBD2,NA,TRBJ2-3,TGCGCCAGCAGTGAGTCAGCGGGGGGGCGGACAGATACGCAGTATTTT,CASSESAGGRTDTQYF
TRBV27,NA,once,TRBJ2-2,TGTGCCAGCAGTTTAGGGGTTATCGGGGAGCTGTTTTTT,CASSLGVIGELFF
TRBV2,TRBD1,once,TRBJ1-1,TGTGCCAGCAGTAGGGACAGGGAAAACACTGAAGCTTTCTTT,CASSRDRENTEAFF
TRBV5-1,NA,NA,TRBJ1-2,TGCGCCAGCAGCTTGCAAGACAGGCTTGGCTACACCTTC,CASSLQDRLGYTF
TRBV19,TRBD2,NA,TRBJ2-3,TGTGCCAGTAGTATTGGGGGACTAGCGCCTGGAGCAGATACGCAGTATTTT,CASSIGGLAPGADTQYF
TRBV7-9,NA,few,TRBJ2-7,TGTGCCACCCAAGCCCGCAACGAGCAGTACTTC,CATQARNEQYF
TRBV2,NA,NA,TRBJ2-7,TGTGCCAGCAGGCAGCAGGGAATTCCCTACGAGCAGTACTTC,CASRQQGIPYEQYF
TRBV19,TRBD1,NA,TRBJ1-4,TGTGCCAGTAGTCCCCGGGACAGTAAACTGTTTTTT,CASSPRDSKLFF
TRBV4-1,TRBD1,NA,TRBJ2-7,TGCGCCAGCAGCCAAGATAGGACAGGGCCCTACGAGCAGTACTTC,CASSQDRTGPYEQYF
TRBV6-1,NA,NA,TRBJ1-5,TGTGCCAGCAGTGAATCGGGAGGGGGTCAGCCCCAGCATTTT,CASSESGGGQPQHF
TRBV12-5,TRBD1,few,TRBJ1-1,TGTGCTAGTGGTCCACAGGGGTACAACACTGAAGCTTTCTTT,CASGPQGYNTEAFF
TRBV5-1,TRBD1,NA,TRBJ1-1,TGCGCCAGCAGCGGACAGGGGCGCAGCACTGAAGCTTTCTTT,CASSGQGRSTEAFF
TRBV19,NA,NA,TRBJ1-6,TGTGCCAGTAGTACCGGACACCAAAATTCACCCCTCCACTTT,CASSTGHQNSPLHF
TRBV6-6,NA,NA,TRBJ1-4,TGTGCCAGCAGGCCCCCAAGTACAACTAATGAAAAACTGTTTTTT,CASRPPSTTNEKLFF